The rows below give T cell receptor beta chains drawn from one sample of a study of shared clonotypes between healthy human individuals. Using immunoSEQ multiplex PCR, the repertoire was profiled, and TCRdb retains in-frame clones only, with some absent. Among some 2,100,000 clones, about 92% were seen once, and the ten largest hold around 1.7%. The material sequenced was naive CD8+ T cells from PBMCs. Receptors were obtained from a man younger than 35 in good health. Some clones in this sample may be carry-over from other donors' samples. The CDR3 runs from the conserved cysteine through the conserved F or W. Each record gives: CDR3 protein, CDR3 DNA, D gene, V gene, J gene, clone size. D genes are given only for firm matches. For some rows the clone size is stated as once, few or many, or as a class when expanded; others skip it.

CDR3aa: CASSFPIGDEKLFF
CDR3nt: TGTGCCAGCAGCTTTCCTATAGGGGATGAAAAACTGTTTTTT
d_gene: -
v_gene: TRBV7-9
j_gene: TRBJ1-4
abundance: -

CDR3aa: CASSSRDSSLYEQYF
CDR3nt: TGTGCCAGCAGTTCGCGGGACAGTTCTTTATACGAGCAGTACTTC
d_gene: -
v_gene: TRBV27
j_gene: TRBJ2-7
abundance: -

CDR3aa: CATRTGNTEAFF
CDR3nt: TGTGCCACCAGGACAGGGAACACTGAAGCTTTCTTT
d_gene: -
v_gene: TRBV15
j_gene: TRBJ1-1
abundance: -

CDR3aa: CASSGRTETDTQYF
CDR3nt: TGTGCCAGCAGCGGCAGGACCGAGACAGATACGCAGTATTTT
d_gene: -
v_gene: TRBV7-6
j_gene: TRBJ2-3
abundance: -

CDR3aa: CASSQDRGRNQPQHF
CDR3nt: TGTGCCAGCAGCCAAGACAGGGGTCGCAATCAGCCCCAGCATTTT
d_gene: -
v_gene: TRBV14
j_gene: TRBJ1-5
abundance: -

CDR3aa: CASSRLQVQGHNEQYF
CDR3nt: TGTGCCAGCAGCCGTCTACAGGTTCAGGGACACAACGAGCAGTACTTC
d_gene: -
v_gene: TRBV7-2
j_gene: TRBJ2-7
abundance: -

CDR3aa: CASTQTLAGSEETQYF
CDR3nt: TGTGCCAGTACCCAAACCCTAGCGGGGAGTGAAGAGACCCAGTACTTC
d_gene: TRBD2
v_gene: TRBV19
j_gene: TRBJ2-5
abundance: -

CDR3aa: CASSLYGQGGYNEQFF
CDR3nt: TGTGCCAGCAGTTTATACGGGCAGGGAGGCTACAATGAGCAGTTCTTC
d_gene: -
v_gene: TRBV27
j_gene: TRBJ2-1
abundance: -

CDR3aa: CASSLQGLAKNIQYF
CDR3nt: TGTGCCAGCAGCTTACAGGGTTTAGCCAAAAACATTCAGTACTTC
d_gene: -
v_gene: TRBV11-2
j_gene: TRBJ2-4
abundance: -

CDR3aa: CASSEGGSTDTQYF
CDR3nt: TGTGCCAGCAGTGAGGGCGGAAGCACAGATACGCAGTATTTT
d_gene: -
v_gene: TRBV25-1
j_gene: TRBJ2-3
abundance: -

CDR3aa: CASRPQGSTEAFF
CDR3nt: TGTGCCAGCAGACCTCAGGGTTCCACTGAAGCTTTCTTT
d_gene: -
v_gene: TRBV5-6
j_gene: TRBJ1-1
abundance: -

CDR3aa: CASSTSPSSYEQYF
CDR3nt: TGTGCCAGCAGCACCAGCCCGAGCTCCTACGAGCAGTACTTC
d_gene: -
v_gene: TRBV27
j_gene: TRBJ2-7
abundance: -

CDR3aa: CAWSVLRGSYEQYF
CDR3nt: TGTGCCTGGAGTGTACTGAGGGGATCCTACGAGCAGTACTTC
d_gene: -
v_gene: TRBV30
j_gene: TRBJ2-7
abundance: -

CDR3aa: CASSDRVENTEAFF
CDR3nt: TGTGCCAGCAGCGACAGGGTCGAGAACACTGAAGCTTTCTTT
d_gene: TRBD1
v_gene: TRBV6-5
j_gene: TRBJ1-1
abundance: -

CDR3aa: CASAPLAGGPTGAYF
CDR3nt: TGTGCCAGCGCCCCTTTAGCGGGAGGGCCGACGGGAGCGTATTTT
d_gene: TRBD2
v_gene: TRBV4-2
j_gene: TRBJ2-3
abundance: -

CDR3aa: CASSVWTGVGYGYTF
CDR3nt: TGTGCCAGCAGCGTTTGGACAGGGGTTGGGTATGGCTACACCTTC
d_gene: TRBD1
v_gene: TRBV9
j_gene: TRBJ1-2
abundance: -

CDR3aa: CASSLRPDTQYF
CDR3nt: TGTGCCAGCAGCTTACGGCCAGATACGCAGTATTTT
d_gene: -
v_gene: TRBV11-3
j_gene: TRBJ2-3
abundance: -

CDR3aa: CASSPLSAGQPQHF
CDR3nt: TGTGCCAGTAGTCCCCTATCTGCGGGCCAGCCCCAGCATTTT
d_gene: -
v_gene: TRBV19
j_gene: TRBJ1-5
abundance: -

CDR3aa: CASSPASGALTKGGELFF
CDR3nt: TGTGCCAGCAGTCCAGCATCGGGGGCCCTTACCAAGGGCGGGGAGCTGTTTTTT
d_gene: -
v_gene: TRBV27
j_gene: TRBJ2-2
abundance: -

CDR3aa: CASRGQGSSYEQYF
CDR3nt: TGTGCCAGCAGGGGACAGGGGAGCTCCTACGAGCAGTACTTC
d_gene: TRBD1
v_gene: TRBV27
j_gene: TRBJ2-7
abundance: -

CDR3aa: CASSPQGSSETEAFF
CDR3nt: TGTGCCAGCAGCCCGCAGGGGTCGAGTGAGACTGAAGCTTTCTTT
d_gene: -
v_gene: TRBV7-9
j_gene: TRBJ1-1
abundance: -

CDR3aa: CASSFGEALGDEQFF
CDR3nt: TGCGCCAGCAGCTTCGGGGAGGCCCTCGGAGATGAGCAGTTCTTC
d_gene: -
v_gene: TRBV5-1
j_gene: TRBJ2-1
abundance: -

CDR3aa: CASSEPAGAAYEQYF
CDR3nt: TGTGCCAGCAGTGAACCAGCGGGAGCTGCCTACGAGCAGTACTTC
d_gene: TRBD2
v_gene: TRBV6-1
j_gene: TRBJ2-7
abundance: once

CDR3aa: CASSLAGVVGETQYF
CDR3nt: TGTGCCAGCAGCCTAGCGGGAGTGGTTGGCGAGACCCAGTACTTC
d_gene: TRBD2
v_gene: TRBV27
j_gene: TRBJ2-5
abundance: -

CDR3aa: CASSSGLAGPRSSYEQYF
CDR3nt: TGCGCCAGCAGCTCGGGACTAGCGGGTCCAAGGAGCTCCTACGAGCAGTACTTC
d_gene: TRBD2
v_gene: TRBV5-1
j_gene: TRBJ2-7
abundance: once

CDR3aa: CASSTPIAGVYEQYF
CDR3nt: TGTGCCAGCAGCACGCCGATAGCGGGAGTTTACGAGCAGTACTTC
d_gene: TRBD2
v_gene: TRBV28
j_gene: TRBJ2-7
abundance: -

CDR3aa: CASSYRAGVKLEQYF
CDR3nt: TGTGCCAGCAGTTATCGGGCAGGGGTTAAACTGGAGCAGTACTTC
d_gene: -
v_gene: TRBV6-5
j_gene: TRBJ2-7
abundance: -

CDR3aa: CASSSLNQPQHF
CDR3nt: TGTGCCAGCAGTTCCCTTAATCAGCCCCAGCATTTT
d_gene: -
v_gene: TRBV27
j_gene: TRBJ1-5
abundance: -

CDR3aa: CSVELLGVPYEQYF
CDR3nt: TGCAGCGTTGAACTTCTGGGTGTTCCCTACGAGCAGTACTTC
d_gene: -
v_gene: TRBV29-1
j_gene: TRBJ2-7
abundance: -

CDR3aa: CASSLGGAGSNQPQHF
CDR3nt: TGTGCCAGCAGCTTAGGGGGGGCTGGCAGCAATCAGCCCCAGCATTTT
d_gene: -
v_gene: TRBV7-9
j_gene: TRBJ1-5
abundance: -

CDR3aa: CAVGAGGSYNEQFF
CDR3nt: TGTGCCGTCGGAGCGGGAGGATCCTACAATGAGCAGTTCTTC
d_gene: TRBD2
v_gene: TRBV10-3
j_gene: TRBJ2-1
abundance: -

CDR3aa: CASSLGGRGPYEQYF
CDR3nt: TGTGCCAGCAGCTTAGGGGGGCGGGGGCCCTACGAGCAGTACTTC
d_gene: -
v_gene: TRBV7-8
j_gene: TRBJ2-7
abundance: -

CDR3aa: CASSPGLGGRNEQFF
CDR3nt: TGTGCCAGCAGCCCCGGACTAGGGGGAAGGAATGAGCAGTTCTTC
d_gene: -
v_gene: TRBV7-3
j_gene: TRBJ2-1
abundance: -

CDR3aa: CASSFPHTDTQYF
CDR3nt: TGTGCCAGCAGTTTCCCCCACACAGATACGCAGTATTTT
d_gene: -
v_gene: TRBV27
j_gene: TRBJ2-3
abundance: -

CDR3aa: CASSYDREVHTQYF
CDR3nt: TGTGCCAGCAGTTACGACAGGGAAGTACATACGCAGTATTTT
d_gene: TRBD1
v_gene: TRBV27
j_gene: TRBJ2-3
abundance: -

CDR3aa: CASSSPGIAGHREQYF
CDR3nt: TGCGCCAGCAGCTCACCAGGAATAGCGGGCCATCGGGAGCAGTACTTC
d_gene: TRBD2
v_gene: TRBV5-1
j_gene: TRBJ2-7
abundance: -

CDR3aa: CASSQSLWRDVPPDTQYF
CDR3nt: TGCGCCAGCAGTCAATCGTTGTGGCGGGACGTCCCCCCAGATACGCAGTATTTT
d_gene: -
v_gene: TRBV23-1
j_gene: TRBJ2-3
abundance: -

CDR3aa: CASSEAGTGPYEQYF
CDR3nt: TGTGCCAGCAGTGAAGCAGGGACAGGACCTTACGAGCAGTACTTC
d_gene: TRBD1
v_gene: TRBV6-1
j_gene: TRBJ2-7
abundance: -

CDR3aa: CASSQERGLAANEQFF
CDR3nt: TGCGCCAGCAGCCAAGAGCGTGGGCTAGCGGCCAATGAGCAGTTCTTC
d_gene: TRBD2
v_gene: TRBV4-1
j_gene: TRBJ2-1
abundance: -

CDR3aa: CASSEANSNQPQHF
CDR3nt: TGTGCCAGCAGTGAGGCCAATAGCAATCAGCCCCAGCATTTT
d_gene: -
v_gene: TRBV25-1
j_gene: TRBJ1-5
abundance: -

CDR3aa: CASTPAAGGADEQFF
CDR3nt: TGTGCCAGCACTCCCGCCGCGGGGGGGGCGGATGAGCAGTTCTTC
d_gene: TRBD2
v_gene: TRBV28
j_gene: TRBJ2-1
abundance: once

CDR3aa: CASSATGDRVTDTQYF
CDR3nt: TGTGCCAGCAGCGCGACCGGGGACAGGGTAACAGATACGCAGTATTTT
d_gene: TRBD1
v_gene: TRBV9
j_gene: TRBJ2-3
abundance: -

CDR3aa: CASSGSMREQFF
CDR3nt: TGCGCCAGTTCAGGTTCAATGAGGGAGCAGTTCTTC
d_gene: -
v_gene: TRBV5-1
j_gene: TRBJ2-1
abundance: -

CDR3aa: CASSGREGLYNEQFF
CDR3nt: TGTGCCAGCAGCGGTCGGGAGGGCCTCTACAATGAGCAGTTCTTC
d_gene: TRBD2
v_gene: TRBV9
j_gene: TRBJ2-1
abundance: -

CDR3aa: CSVGGAGHPVYEQYF
CDR3nt: TGCAGCGTTGGGGGGGCAGGCCACCCGGTCTACGAGCAGTACTTC
d_gene: -
v_gene: TRBV29-1
j_gene: TRBJ2-7
abundance: -